The source of this T cell receptor (beta chain) is a study of T cell responses to AZD1222 COVID-19 vaccine (dated by TCRdb to the early 2020s). Regarding the study in general: Because spike-specific TCR depth and breadth did not differ between the two schedules, AZD1222 recipients who got a second dose at roughly 4 weeks were pooled with those who got a second dose at roughly 12 weeks. Trial participants were enrolled by age into subgroups of 18-55, 56-69 and 70-plus years, and around 150, 29 and 61 TCR-sequenced participants, respectively, were included in these subgroups. A total of about 250 trial participants underwent TCR sequencing, of whom more than 200 had received two doses of AZD1222 and around 25 had received two doses of the MenACWY control vaccine. The study at large found these results: In the small 56-69-year group, the increase in depth fell short of significance, most likely because of low power. A significant rise in spike-specific TCR breadth and depth was observed after two AZD1222 doses relative to day 0 and relative to MenACWY recipients. Because no day 14 peak-response samples were available, the repertoires could be characterized only after the peak T cell response. Nearly half of unique spike-specific TCRs reportedly recognized epitopes outside regions mutated in the B.1.351 and B.1.1.7 variants. The whole spike protein was spanned by vaccine-associated CD4 TCRs, and dominant responses were seen in regions 160-218 and 743-854. Only six or seven AZD1222 recipients were SARS-CoV-2 seropositive at baseline, limiting conclusions about previously exposed vaccinees. Participants were mostly white British, with more females than males. The authors suggested clonal diversity may have been underestimated.

The time point label, as the study defines it: baseline before first vaccination. Vaccinee samples were obtained from the UK trials COV001 and COV002, which included a single-blind randomized controlled phase 2/3 trial of AZD1222 (ChAdOx1 nCoV-19) in healthy adults. Trial participant PBMC samples were collected at day 0 and day 28 after the second dose for TCRbeta chain sequencing. CDR1 is given as LGHNA and CDR2 as YNFKEQ, both from the germline V gene. The CDR3 runs 17 amino acids, cysteine and phenylalanine included. This entry keeps only the CDR3 DNA: 51 bases, framed from base 1. Unmatched junction bases come to 13, with V trimmed by 2 bases and J by 7 bases. The CDR3 regions of human TCRbeta chains were analyzed by immunosequencing. In the paper's pipeline: Repertoire TCRs were checked for matches against a reference library of SARS-CoV-2-specific TCRs that had been generated using the MIRA antigen-specificity platform. Breadth meant the fraction of unique TCRs that were SARS-CoV-2-associated, whereas depth meant the fraction of total T cells that were SARS-CoV-2-associated. Using the MIRA data, every spike-specific TCR was mapped to the spike region that the TCR reacted to and assigned to either a CD4 or a CD8 class. Log10-transformed breadth and depth values were compared by one-way ANOVA with Sidak's multiple comparisons tests. TCRdb retrieved this table from immuneACCESS and kept in-frame rearrangements only. Not all clones are present; in checked studies, unresolved V genes account for under half, and no reason is known for the remainder. Clone size and V and J calls were adopted from that table, with D and trimming inferred from the DNA. The sample table shows about 120,000 clones, and 86% are seen once. The ten largest clonotypes hold roughly 7.7% of the sample.

A remark on this clone: Its antigen is unknown. Per-base qualities were not stored, and no clone one base away is much larger.

The clonotype originates from an adult in good health. The material sequenced was peripheral blood, taken on day 0 of AZD1222 vaccination. Rearrangement joined TRBV4-2 to TRBJ2-1, with 8 central nucleotides matching TRBD2. The nucleotide sequence reads as follows: TGTGCCAGCAGCCAAATTCCCGCGGGGGGCGTTTTTAATGAGCAGTTCTTC. Its protein is CASSQIPAGGVFNEQFF.